This paragraph covers one TCR beta chain sequence. Its specificity is unknown. These data come from a study of T cell clones after liver transplantation. Study-wide context: Samples came from ITN030ST, which attempted immunosuppression withdrawal within 2 years of liver transplantation.

Study conclusions and caveats: Graft donor-reactive T cells possibly entered the graft instead of undergoing deletion.

The assay was immunoSEQ multiplex PCR, and TCRdb's table has in-frame clones only and misses some. The repertoire holds tens of thousands of clones, with 65% to 85% as singletons. The TCR originated in a human patient who received a liver transplant. Some T cells may be provided by the graft donor. The sample here was CD4+ T cells from blood, taken approximately 3.5 years after liver transplant.

CDR3 bases: TGTGCCAGTAGTATCACCGGGACAGCGGACGAGCAGTACTTC. This encodes CASSITGTADEQYF. V is TRBV19 and J is TRBJ2-7; TRBD1 aligns across 7 bases. The V and J ends lost 3 bases and 5 bases, in that order; junction bases with no gene match: 7. Per germline, CDR1 LNHDA and CDR2 SQIVND (reference sequence). The CDR3 spans 14 residues.